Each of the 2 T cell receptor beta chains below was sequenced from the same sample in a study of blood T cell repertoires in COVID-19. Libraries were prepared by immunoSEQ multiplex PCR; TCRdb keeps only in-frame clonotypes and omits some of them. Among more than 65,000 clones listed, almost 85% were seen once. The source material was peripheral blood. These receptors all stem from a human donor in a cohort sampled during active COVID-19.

The CDR3 reads CASKTGTGGAEAFF. The CDR3 DNA sequence: TGTGCCAGCAAAACCGGGACAGGGGGGGCTGAAGCTTTCTTT. The genes are TRBV2 and TRBJ1-1; TRBD1 agrees at 11 bases. The V gene's germline CDR1 is SNHLY and CDR2 FYNNEI. With 7 bases clipped from V and 6 bases from J, the junction kept 7 bases outside the gene matches. CDR3 size: 14 residues.

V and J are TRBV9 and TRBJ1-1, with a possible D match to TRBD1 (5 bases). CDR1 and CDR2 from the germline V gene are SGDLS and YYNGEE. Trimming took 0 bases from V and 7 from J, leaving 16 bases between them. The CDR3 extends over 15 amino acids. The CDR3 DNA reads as TGTGCCAGCAGCGTAGGGCCCCCTGGGGCCGGTGAAGCTTTCTTT. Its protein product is CASSVGPPGAGEAFF.